Listed below are T cell receptor beta chains from one sample, sequenced in a study of CD8+ T cells in alopecia areata. Profiling relied on immunoSEQ multiplex PCR, and the TCRdb table lists in-frame clones only, not all of them. This sample has a few hundred thousand clones, with 45% to 70% found just once. Sequenced sample: CD8+ T cells sorted from blood. The receptors shown here come from a human donor in good health. The CDR3 runs from the conserved cysteine through the conserved F or W. The order of the fields is D gene, J gene, V gene, clone size, CDR3 DNA, CDR3 protein. The D gene is left open where the match is weak. The size field is filled for only some rows; it gives once, few, many or a size class.

D gene: -
J gene: TRBJ1-1
V gene: TRBV7-9
clone size: few
CDR3 DNA: TGTGCCAGCAGCGTGGGGAGGGTCGGAGAGTTGAACACTGAAGCTTTCTTT
CDR3 protein: CASSVGRVGELNTEAFF

D gene: TRBD1
J gene: TRBJ2-7
V gene: TRBV6-5
clone size: -
CDR3 DNA: TGTGCCAGCAGCCCGCCGGGACAGTACGAGCAGTACTTC
CDR3 protein: CASSPPGQYEQYF

D gene: TRBD1
J gene: TRBJ2-7
V gene: TRBV2
clone size: -
CDR3 DNA: TGTGCCAGCGGGGACAGGGGCTCCTACGAGCAGTACTTC
CDR3 protein: CASGDRGSYEQYF

D gene: -
J gene: TRBJ1-1
V gene: TRBV7-9
clone size: few
CDR3 DNA: TGTGCCAGCAGCACCGGACTGAACACTGAAGCTTTCTTT
CDR3 protein: CASSTGLNTEAFF

D gene: -
J gene: TRBJ1-1
V gene: TRBV5-6
clone size: -
CDR3 DNA: TGTGCCAGCAGCTTGTCGAGTATTAACACTGAAGCTTTCTTT
CDR3 protein: CASSLSSINTEAFF

D gene: TRBD2
J gene: TRBJ2-2
V gene: TRBV5-6
clone size: -
CDR3 DNA: TGTGCCAGCAGCTTTCTAGCGGCCAACACCGGGGAGCTGTTTTTT
CDR3 protein: CASSFLAANTGELFF

D gene: -
J gene: TRBJ1-5
V gene: TRBV7-8
clone size: few
CDR3 DNA: TGTGCCAGCAGCTGGGGGGCACTTGATAGCAATCAGCCCCAGCATTTT
CDR3 protein: CASSWGALDSNQPQHF

D gene: -
J gene: TRBJ2-3
V gene: TRBV5-6
clone size: few
CDR3 DNA: TGTGCCAGCAGCTTGGGGGCAGATACGCAGTATTTT
CDR3 protein: CASSLGADTQYF

D gene: -
J gene: TRBJ1-5
V gene: TRBV7-9
clone size: -
CDR3 DNA: TGTGCCAGCAGCACAGACTTCGATCAGCCCCAGCATTTT
CDR3 protein: CASSTDFDQPQHF

D gene: -
J gene: TRBJ1-3
V gene: TRBV29-1
clone size: -
CDR3 DNA: TGCAGCGCCCGGGAGCTCTCTGGAAACACCATATATTTT
CDR3 protein: CSARELSGNTIYF

D gene: TRBD1
J gene: TRBJ2-7
V gene: TRBV7-7
clone size: -
CDR3 DNA: TGTGCCAGCATCCCTCAGGGGACAGGGGGGAACGAGCAGTACTTC
CDR3 protein: CASIPQGTGGNEQYF

D gene: -
J gene: TRBJ1-5
V gene: TRBV27
clone size: -
CDR3 DNA: TGTGCCAGCAGTTTATCTACAGTCAGCAATCAGCCCCAGCATTTT
CDR3 protein: CASSLSTVSNQPQHF

D gene: -
J gene: TRBJ1-1
V gene: TRBV29-1
clone size: -
CDR3 DNA: TGCAGCGTTGACCCCCTGGGGGGCCTGAACACTGAAGCTTTCTTT
CDR3 protein: CSVDPLGGLNTEAFF

D gene: -
J gene: TRBJ2-1
V gene: TRBV29-1
clone size: few
CDR3 DNA: TGCAGCGTGGTGGGGGGGGCCGGTGAGCAGTTCTTC
CDR3 protein: CSVVGGAGEQFF

D gene: TRBD1
J gene: TRBJ2-6
V gene: TRBV13
clone size: -
CDR3 DNA: TGTGCCAGCAGGGACAGGGGGCTGACTGGGGCCAACGTCCTGACTTTC
CDR3 protein: CASRDRGLTGANVLTF

D gene: -
J gene: TRBJ2-3
V gene: TRBV9
clone size: -
CDR3 DNA: TGTGCCAGCAGCGTCGCTAGCACAGATACGCAGTATTTT
CDR3 protein: CASSVASTDTQYF

D gene: -
J gene: TRBJ1-2
V gene: TRBV29-1
clone size: -
CDR3 DNA: TGCAGCGTGCTTCGGCAGAATGGCTACACCTTC
CDR3 protein: CSVLRQNGYTF

D gene: -
J gene: TRBJ1-6
V gene: TRBV4-1
clone size: -
CDR3 DNA: TGCGCCAGCAGCCAAGGGGATTCACCCCTCCACTTT
CDR3 protein: CASSQGDSPLHF

D gene: -
J gene: TRBJ1-1
V gene: TRBV29-1
clone size: -
CDR3 DNA: TGCAGCGTTGAAGATAGATGGCTGTCGAACACTGAAGCTTTCTTT
CDR3 protein: CSVEDRWLSNTEAFF

D gene: TRBD1
J gene: TRBJ1-2
V gene: TRBV25-1
clone size: -
CDR3 DNA: TGTGCCAGCAGTGAAAGGGACAGGGTTTATGGCTACACCTTC
CDR3 protein: CASSERDRVYGYTF

D gene: -
J gene: TRBJ1-4
V gene: TRBV27
clone size: once
CDR3 DNA: TGTGCCAGCAGTTTATCAGGGAACGAAAAACTGTTTTTT
CDR3 protein: CASSLSGNEKLFF

D gene: -
J gene: TRBJ1-5
V gene: TRBV27
clone size: once
CDR3 DNA: TGTGCCAGCAGCCTCAGACAAAGCAATCAGCCCCAGCATTTT
CDR3 protein: CASSLRQSNQPQHF

D gene: -
J gene: TRBJ1-1
V gene: TRBV11-2
clone size: many
CDR3 DNA: TGTGCCAGCAGCTTAGTGGGGAATGCGAACACTGAAGCTTTCTTT
CDR3 protein: CASSLVGNANTEAFF

D gene: -
J gene: TRBJ2-7
V gene: TRBV29-1
clone size: few
CDR3 DNA: TGCAGCGTTGAAGATTCTAGAACCAACTACGAGCAGTACTTC
CDR3 protein: CSVEDSRTNYEQYF

D gene: TRBD2
J gene: TRBJ2-5
V gene: TRBV7-7
clone size: few
CDR3 DNA: TGTGCCAGCAGCTTAGGAACTAGCGCAATGGAGACCCAGTACTTC
CDR3 protein: CASSLGTSAMETQYF

D gene: TRBD1
J gene: TRBJ2-5
V gene: TRBV6-5
clone size: few
CDR3 DNA: TGTGCCAGCAGTTACGCGACAGGGAAGACCCAGTACTTC
CDR3 protein: CASSYATGKTQYF

D gene: -
J gene: TRBJ2-3
V gene: TRBV7-9
clone size: -
CDR3 DNA: TGTGCCAGCAGCTTAAGGGACGCTAGGGATACGCAGTATTTT
CDR3 protein: CASSLRDARDTQYF

D gene: -
J gene: TRBJ1-1
V gene: TRBV29-1
clone size: -
CDR3 DNA: TGCAGCGTTCGAGTCACTGAAGCTTTCTTT
CDR3 protein: CSVRVTEAFF

D gene: -
J gene: TRBJ2-2
V gene: TRBV2
clone size: few
CDR3 DNA: TGTGCCTCCAGGGACGGGGAGCTGTTTTTT
CDR3 protein: CASRDGELFF

D gene: TRBD1
J gene: TRBJ1-2
V gene: TRBV30
clone size: -
CDR3 DNA: TGTGCCTGGAGTCCAGGGACAGGGCACCTAAGCCCAAATGGGGGCTACACCTTC
CDR3 protein: CAWSPGTGHLSPNGGYTF

D gene: TRBD1
J gene: TRBJ1-2
V gene: TRBV7-9
clone size: once
CDR3 DNA: TGTGCCAGCAGCTTAGGAACAGGGGGTAGTGGCTACACCTTC
CDR3 protein: CASSLGTGGSGYTF

D gene: -
J gene: TRBJ2-7
V gene: TRBV5-6
clone size: -
CDR3 DNA: TGTGCCAGCAGCCCCGGGGCAGGGAGACGCGAGCAGTACTTC
CDR3 protein: CASSPGAGRREQYF

D gene: TRBD1
J gene: TRBJ1-1
V gene: TRBV27
clone size: -
CDR3 DNA: TGTGCCAGCAGTTTATCAGGGGGCGAAGCTTTCTTT
CDR3 protein: CASSLSGGEAFF

D gene: TRBD1
J gene: TRBJ2-7
V gene: TRBV29-1
clone size: few
CDR3 DNA: TGCAGCGTTGTTGGGGACAGGGGCGAGCAGTACTTC
CDR3 protein: CSVVGDRGEQYF

D gene: -
J gene: TRBJ1-1
V gene: TRBV29-1
clone size: few
CDR3 DNA: TGCAGCGTTGAAAGCGCATACGGCCCTGAAGCTTTCTTT
CDR3 protein: CSVESAYGPEAFF

D gene: -
J gene: TRBJ1-1
V gene: TRBV5-1
clone size: -
CDR3 DNA: TGCGCCAGCAGCTGGACAGCGAACACTGAAGCTTTCTTT
CDR3 protein: CASSWTANTEAFF

D gene: -
J gene: TRBJ1-2
V gene: TRBV29-1
clone size: -
CDR3 DNA: TGCAGCGCTCCCCTGGAGGGCATAGCTAACTATGGCTACACCTTC
CDR3 protein: CSAPLEGIANYGYTF

D gene: -
J gene: TRBJ2-5
V gene: TRBV7-9
clone size: few
CDR3 DNA: TGTGCCAGCAGCTTCGCACTAGAGACCCAGTACTTC
CDR3 protein: CASSFALETQYF

D gene: -
J gene: TRBJ1-1
V gene: TRBV29-1
clone size: -
CDR3 DNA: TGCAGCGTTGGGGGCACGAACACTGAAGCTTTCTTT
CDR3 protein: CSVGGTNTEAFF

D gene: -
J gene: TRBJ1-5
V gene: TRBV5-6
clone size: few
CDR3 DNA: TGTGCCAGCAGCTTGGGAGGTAACAATCAGCCCCAGCATTTT
CDR3 protein: CASSLGGNNQPQHF

D gene: TRBD1
J gene: TRBJ2-5
V gene: TRBV29-1
clone size: -
CDR3 DNA: TGCAGCGTTGAAGATAGGGGACAGGGGCGGGGGGAGACCCAGTACTTC
CDR3 protein: CSVEDRGQGRGETQYF

D gene: TRBD1
J gene: TRBJ2-1
V gene: TRBV4-1
clone size: -
CDR3 DNA: TGCGCCAGCAGCCAAGGGGCACAGGGGGACAATGAGCAGTTCTTC
CDR3 protein: CASSQGAQGDNEQFF

D gene: -
J gene: TRBJ2-1
V gene: TRBV29-1
clone size: few
CDR3 DNA: TGCAGCGTCCAGTCGACTAATACCTACAATGAGCAGTTCTTC
CDR3 protein: CSVQSTNTYNEQFF

D gene: -
J gene: TRBJ2-7
V gene: TRBV7-2
clone size: -
CDR3 DNA: TGTGCCAGCAGCTCACGGGGCTACGAGCAGTACTTC
CDR3 protein: CASSSRGYEQYF

D gene: TRBD2
J gene: TRBJ2-7
V gene: TRBV5-6
clone size: -
CDR3 DNA: TGTGCCAGCAGCTTAGGAACTAGCGGGGGGGCCTACGAGCAGTACTTC
CDR3 protein: CASSLGTSGGAYEQYF

D gene: -
J gene: TRBJ1-5
V gene: TRBV4-1
clone size: -
CDR3 DNA: TGCGCCAGCAGCCAAGATCCGGGGCAGCCCCAGCATTTT
CDR3 protein: CASSQDPGQPQHF

D gene: TRBD1
J gene: TRBJ1-4
V gene: TRBV7-9
clone size: few
CDR3 DNA: TGTGCCAGCAGCTCCAAGAGCCTCAGGGGGCTAAATGAAAAACTGTTTTTT
CDR3 protein: CASSSKSLRGLNEKLFF

D gene: TRBD2
J gene: TRBJ2-3
V gene: TRBV27
clone size: -
CDR3 DNA: TGTGCCAGCAGTCCCTCCCGAGCGGGGAACACAGATACGCAGTATTTT
CDR3 protein: CASSPSRAGNTDTQYF